This entry features one T cell receptor beta chain sequence. Its antigen target is currently unknown. One base away there is no much larger clone; base qualities are not given. Using the immunoSEQ hsTCRbeta Kit, TCR beta CDR3 regions were sequenced from DNA. For the original study's pipeline: TCR sequencing data were analysed with the ImmunoSEQ Analyzer. T cell clonality was defined as 1 minus Pielou's evenness, calculated on productive rearrangements. The inverse Simpson index, applied to productive templates, was used to measure T cell diversity. T cell density was defined as TCR beta template counts normalized to usable DNA, with usable DNA estimated by amplifying and sequencing housekeeping genes. TCR metrics were compared across histologic stages using two-sided Kruskal-Wallis tests. TCRdb holds this immuneACCESS table with in-frame rearrangements only. Some clones are missing; in checked studies, unresolved V genes explain under half, and the rest has no known cause. V, J and clone size reflect that table, while D and trimming were determined from the DNA. Across this sample there are tens of thousands of clones, with less than 80% seen only once. Jointly, the top ten make up approximately 4.6% of the sample.

This sample is part of a study of immune evolution from preneoplasia to lung adenocarcinoma listed by TCRdb under 2021. The study in broad terms: HLA loss of heterozygosity was observed in approximately 7%, 15% and 30% of AIS, MIA and ADC lesions, respectively, and was not observed in any AAH lesions. The TCR sequencing data were obtained from 45 to 60 patients. The overall cohort was made up of 45 to 60 patients with pulmonary nodules who had surgical resection. The study reported that 90 to 120 samples were used for TCR sequencing. The immune data were integrated with whole exome sequencing and methylation data from the same cohort of nodules. Sample size was determined by specimen availability and not by a prior power calculation. Resected precursor lesions (AAH, AIS, MIA) and invasive adenocarcinomas were compared with paired morphologically normal lung tissue. POLYSOLVER was used to infer Class I HLA alleles from exome data, and LOHHLA was used to detect allele-specific HLA loss. The study combined immune gene expression, TCR sequencing and multiplex immunofluorescence to profile immune contexture across lung adenocarcinoma precursors and invasive adenocarcinoma. What the work shows at the level of the full study, not this receptor alone: Because all patients came from Japan and China, whether the findings apply to Western populations was uncertain. Normal lung had the highest top T cell clone frequencies, and these frequencies appeared to fall progressively from AAH through AIS, MIA and invasive adenocarcinoma. The findings rested on association rather than direct causation, and larger cohorts with long-term follow-up and longitudinal biopsies were considered necessary. KRAS-mutant nodules showed the highest T cell clonality compared with EGFR-mutant or double wild-type lesions. Clonality was highest in normal lung, while later-stage lesions appeared to show lower clonality but higher T cell density and diversity.

The patients had resection in Japan or China between 2014 and 2017. The histologic diagnosis of each case was independently confirmed on H&E slides by two lung cancer pathologists. For nucleic acid extraction, premalignant or tumor cells were enriched by macro-dissection following pathologic assessment. The AllPrep DNA/RNA FFPE Kit was used to isolate DNA from FFPE tissue. V and J are trimmed by 4 bases and 3 bases, and the gene matches miss 5 bases of the junction. Looking up the germline V gene yields CDR1 KGHSH and CDR2 LQKENI. Inclusive of the bounding cysteine and phenylalanine, the CDR3 is 15 residues long. Just the 45-base CDR3 DNA is kept, in frame starting at base 1.

Sequenced sample: FFPE invasive lung adenocarcinoma tissue. The sample's cell subset or site label is to be understood as: frankly invasive lung adenocarcinoma (ADC). The TCR was taken from a person in their sixties with lung adenocarcinoma. The chain couples TRBV18 to TRBJ2-2; TRBD1 lines up with 7 middle nucleotides. The sequenced DNA is TGTGCCAGCTCACTCGACAGGGTGTACACCGGGGAGCTGTTTTTT. It specifies CASSLDRVYTGELFF.